These 27 T cell receptor beta chains were all obtained from the same sample, sequenced in a study of blood T cell repertoires in COVID-19. TCRdb's copy holds only in-frame clones and misses some; the assay was immunoSEQ multiplex PCR. The data hold around 280,000 clones, with 87% observed a single time. Source material: peripheral blood. These receptors all come from a woman in her fifties or sixties who had recovered from COVID-19.

This rearrangement joins TRBV11-2 to TRBJ2-1, with 10 bases fitting TRBD2. This CDR3 is built from 16 residues. With 3 bases clipped from V and 8 bases from J, the junction kept 10 bases outside the gene matches. Germline assignment: CDR1 SGHAT and CDR2 FQNNGV. The CDR3 region has the DNA TGTGCCAGCAGCTTTCGCCAGCGGGAGGGGGTGTATGAGCAGTTCTTC. As protein: CASSFRQREGVYEQFF.

The chain couples TRBV6-5 to TRBJ1-2; possibly TRBD1 for D (6 bases). The CDR3 has 14 amino acids. V was clipped by 0 bases and J by 6 bases, with 11 bases between them. CDR1 is MNHEY, CDR2 SVGAGI, per germline. The CDR3 DNA follows: TGTGCCAGCAGTTACTCGACCAGGGGCCATGGCTACACCTTC. Its protein is CASSYSTRGHGYTF.

This chain links TRBV6-1 with TRBJ2-7; TRBD1 might be the D (6 bases). The CDR3 length is 14 residues. Germline assignment: CDR1 MNHNS and CDR2 SASEGT. V lost 6 bases to trimming and J lost 2 bases, with 14 bases between them. The CDR3 DNA reads as TGTGCCAGCAGGGGAGCAGGGGTAGCCTACGAGCAGTACTTC. It encodes CASRGAGVAYEQYF.

The chain joins TRBV3-1 (or the pseudogene TRBV3-2) to TRBJ2-1, with 10 bases aligning to TRBD2. Germline CDR1 is LGHDT and CDR2 is YNNKEL (reference sequence). With 1 base clipped from V and 3 bases from J, the junction kept 9 bases outside the gene matches. The CDR3 loop spans 18 amino acids. CDR3 amino acids: CASSQGLPSGSFYNEQFF. As DNA, the CDR3 is TGTGCCAGCAGCCAAGGACTCCCTAGCGGGAGCTTCTACAATGAGCAGTTCTTC.

The J gene is TRBJ1-6, the V gene TRBV9; D ambiguous. The CDR3 consists of 15 residues. V lost 2 bases to trimming and J lost 3 bases, with 9 bases between them. CDR1 SGDLS and CDR2 YYNGEE come from the germline V gene. This CDR3 reads CASSVDSSYNSPLHF. CDR3 coding DNA: TGTGCCAGCAGCGTGGATAGCAGCTATAATTCACCCCTCCACTTT.

V gene TRBV25-1 combines with J gene TRBJ1-2; possibly TRBD1 for D (5 bases). Trimming took 10 bases from V and 8 from J, leaving 23 bases between them. CDR1 is MGHDK, CDR2 SYGVNS, per germline. This CDR3 is built from 14 residues. This CDR3 is CAIESGPQGKGYTF. The DNA for the CDR3 is TGTGCCATCGAGTCCGGACCTCAGGGAAAAGGCTACACCTTC.

This clone was counted once. The chain links TRBV7-3 to TRBJ1-1, with a tentative D call TRBD1 (5 bases). CDR3 length: 14 amino acids. V was clipped by 5 bases and J by 9 bases, with 19 bases between them. The germline V gene has CDR1 SGHTA and CDR2 FQGTGA. The CDR3 spells CASSLFGGEEKAFF. CDR3 nucleotides: TGTGCCAGCAGCCTATTCGGGGGGGAGGAAAAAGCTTTCTTT. Looking up the rest from reference TRBV7-3 and TRBJ1-1 gives the full variable domain: GAGVSQTPSNKVTEKGKYVELRCDPISGHTALYWYRQSLGQGPEFLIYFQGTGAADDSGLPNDRFFAVRPEGSVSTLKIQRTERGDSAVYLCASSLFGGEEKAFFGQGTRLTVV.

The chain has TRBV4-1 and TRBJ1-3; D possibly corresponds to TRBD1 (5 bases). The V gene lost 1 base and the J gene lost 2 bases, with 18 bases spanning the gap. Germline CDR1 is MGHRA and CDR2 is YSYEKL. The CDR3 sequence is 18 residues long. The CDR3 nucleotides read TGCGCCAGCAGCCAAGTGGACATGGGTTTCGCTCCTGGAAACACCATATATTTT. Encoded protein: CASSQVDMGFAPGNTIYF.

The chain employs TRBV10-3 and TRBJ2-3; the match to TRBD1 covers 9 bases. The CDR3 is 16 amino acids. Per germline, CDR1 ENHRY and CDR2 SYGVKD. Trimming cost V 4 bases and J 2 bases; bases outside gene matches: 7. The CDR3, as DNA: TGTGCCATCAGTGGCAAACAGGGGGCTCACACAGATACGCAGTATTTT. Translated, it gives CAISGKQGAHTDTQYF.

The chain has TRBV5-4 and TRBJ2-3; 11 bases are shared with TRBD2. The V and J ends lost 0 bases and 6 bases, in that order; junction bases with no gene match: 9. The CDR3 contains 17 residues. Germline CDR1 is SGHNT and CDR2 is YYREEE (reference sequence). In DNA form, the CDR3 reads TGTGCCAGCAGCTTGGGACTAGCGGGATCTCGGGGGGATACGCAGTATTTT. It yields the protein CASSLGLAGSRGDTQYF. Drawing the rest from reference TRBV5-4 and TRBJ2-3, the complete variable domain is ETGVTQSPTHLIKTRGQQVTLRCSSQSGHNTVSWYQQALGQGPQFIFQYYREEENGRGNFPPRFSGLQFPNYSSELNVNALELDDSALYLCASSLGLAGSRGDTQYFGPGTRLTVL.

The chain is built from TRBV28 and TRBJ1-1; TRBD1 matches at 7 bases. The CDR3 covers 13 residues. With V trimmed by 3 bases and J by 11 bases, 9 bases remained unmatched. Germline values: CDR1 MDHEN, CDR2 SYDVKM. Written as DNA, the CDR3 is TGTGCCAGCAGTTTCCCCCTTGACAGGGAGGCTTTCTTT. Translated, it gives CASSFPLDREAFF.

The CDR3 sequence: CASRQGANTGELFF. In DNA form, the CDR3 reads TGTGCCAGCAGGCAGGGGGCGAACACCGGGGAGCTGTTTTTT. The chain carries TRBV2 and TRBJ2-2, with TRBD1 matching 7 bases. The length of the CDR3 is 14 residues. J lost 0 bases, V lost 6 bases, and 1 base had no gene match. The germline V gene has CDR1 SNHLY and CDR2 FYNNEI.

This chain uses TRBV12-5 with TRBJ2-1, with 9 bases that match TRBD1. CDR1 and CDR2 from the germline V gene are LGHNT and FRNRAP. The CDR3 extends over 17 amino acids. Trimming cost V 0 bases and J 10 bases; bases outside gene matches: 13. CDR3 amino acids: CASGLVLGTGSVGEQFF. CDR3 nucleotide sequence: TGTGCTAGTGGTTTGGTACTAGGGACAGGGTCAGTCGGGGAGCAGTTCTTC.

This clone was seen a few times. The chain employs TRBV5-6 and TRBJ1-2; tentatively, D is TRBD1 (5 bases). This CDR3 has 16 amino acids. From germline, CDR1 is SGHDT and CDR2 YYEEEE. V was clipped by 0 bases and J by 0 bases, with 12 bases between them. CDR3 nucleotide sequence: TGTGCCAGCAGCTTGGGACAGCAAGGAGCTAACTATGGCTACACCTTC. Amino acids: CASSLGQQGANYGYTF.

This clone appeared a few times. This chain connects TRBV12-3 or TRBV12-4 to TRBJ1-1; perhaps TRBD1 as D (5 bases). The V end lost 1 base, the J end lost 7 bases, and 10 bases lay between the germline ends. The CDR3 totals 13 residues. The chain's CDR3 is CASSLVATVEAFF. The CDR3 DNA sequence: TGTGCCAGCAGTTTAGTTGCGACAGTTGAAGCTTTCTTT.

The gene calls are TRBV6-5 and TRBJ2-2; perhaps TRBD2 as D (5 bases). Germline V gene lookup returns CDR1 MNHEY and CDR2 SVGAGI. Trimming shortened V by 7 bases and J by 1 base, and 10 bases separated the two germline ends. This CDR3 comprises 14 residues. The CDR3 bases are TGTGCCAGCATGCTGGACTGGAACACCGGGGAGCTGTTTTTT. Translated: CASMLDWNTGELFF.

This chain links TRBV13 with TRBJ1-2; TRBD1 aligns across 7 bases. J gave up 1 base and V 5 bases, and 19 bases lay outside the gene matches. The CDR3 loop spans 19 amino acids. Germline CDR1 is PRHDT and CDR2 is FYEKMQ (reference sequence). The CDR3 DNA follows: TGTGCCAGCAGCCCAGGGGGGATCGAGACAGGGCCTTTTAACTATGGCTACACCTTC. The encoded protein is CASSPGGIETGPFNYGYTF. Variable domain in full (rest from reference TRBV13 and TRBJ1-2): AAGVIQSPRHLIKEKRETATLKCYPIPRHDTVYWYQQGPGQDPQFLISFYEKMQSDKGSIPDRFSAQQFSDYHSELNMSSLELGDSALYFCASSPGGIETGPFNYGYTFGSGTRLTVV.

This chain joins TRBV29-1 and TRBJ1-1, with D hard to call. V was pared by 3 bases and J by 7 bases, with 6 bases between. CDR3 length: 10 residues. In germline, CDR1 is SQVTM, CDR2 ANQGSEA. The CDR3 DNA follows: TGCAGCGTTGACGGACTTGAAGCTTTCTTT. Translating gives CSVDGLEAFF.

This chain connects TRBV14 to TRBJ1-1; tentative D call: TRBD1 (6 bases). The CDR3 spans 14 residues. Deletions cut 3 bases from V and 6 bases from J, with 14 bases between. Per germline, CDR1 SGHDN and CDR2 FVKESK. Here the CDR3 DNA reads TGTGCCAGCAGCCACCGTCAGGGGAGGGCTGAAGCTTTCTTT. This codes for CASSHRQGRAEAFF.

V gene TRBV12-3 or TRBV12-4 combines with J gene TRBJ1-2, with D unclear. V lost 5 bases and J lost 8, with 9 bases in between. CDR3 size: 11 residues. This CDR3 reads CASSPNFGYTF. The CDR3 region has the DNA TGTGCCAGCAGTCCTAACTTCGGCTACACCTTC.

The chain uses TRBV6-5 and TRBJ2-7, with D maybe TRBD1 (5 bases). The CDR3 totals 13 residues. Trimming left V 5 bases short and J 2 bases short, with 10 bases between. The germline V gene encodes CDR1 MNHEY and CDR2 SVGAGI. This CDR3 is CASSIRETYEQYF. DNA of the CDR3: TGTGCCAGCAGTATCAGGGAAACCTACGAGCAGTACTTC.

This chain links TRBV19 with TRBJ1-1, with D tentatively TRBD1 (5 bases). The V end was cut by 6 bases, the J end by 5 bases, with 16 bases between. Per germline, CDR1 LNHDA and CDR2 SQIVND (reference sequence). This CDR3 contains 14 residues. The CDR3 DNA reads TGTGCCAGTAGGATTCTTTCCAGGGAAACTGAAGCTTTCTTT. Its protein is CASRILSRETEAFF.

The chain links TRBV6-5 to TRBJ2-2; D is possibly TRBD1 (5 bases). The CDR3 has 13 amino acids. CDR1 is MNHEY and CDR2 is SVGAGI in the germline V gene. V dropped 8 bases and J dropped 6 bases, with 13 bases sitting between them. Here the CDR3 DNA reads TGTGCCAGCTGGGGCACAAAAGCCGGGGAGCTGTTTTTT. It is translated as CASWGTKAGELFF.

The chain links TRBV5-3 to TRBJ1-1, with 9 nucleotides matching TRBD1. TRBV5-3 is identified as an open reading frame with a role that is uncertain. After removal of 2 bases from V and 4 bases from J, the junction contained 9 bases not matched to a gene. The CDR3 length is 16 residues. CDR3 loop: CARSFPRDREITEAFF. The DNA for the CDR3 is TGTGCCAGAAGCTTTCCGCGGGACAGGGAAATCACTGAAGCTTTCTTT.

The chain couples TRBV7-9 to TRBJ2-1; D is undetermined. Trimming shortened V by 5 bases and J by 10 bases, and 12 bases separated the two germline ends. This CDR3 region has 12 residues. Germline assignment: CDR1 SEHNR and CDR2 FQNEAQ (reference sequence). DNA of the CDR3: TGTGCCAGCAGCGCCGAACCCGGGGAGCAGTTCTTC. Translated: CASSAEPGEQFF.

The chain employs TRBV27 and TRBJ2-3; D is unclear. Trimming took 2 bases from V and 0 from J, leaving 6 bases between them. The CDR3 loop spans 14 amino acids. Germline CDR1 is MNHEY and CDR2 is SMNVEV (reference sequence). The CDR3 DNA is TGTGCCAGCAGTTTAGCCTATAGCACAGATACGCAGTATTTT. Translated, it gives CASSLAYSTDTQYF.

In regard to this clone: A read error may account for a junction end that differs from germline. J is TRBJ1-2 and V is TRBV29-1; TRBD1 aligns across 7 bases. This CDR3 region has 13 residues. CDR1 and CDR2 from the germline V gene are SQVTM and ANQGSEA. The CDR3 protein is CSVVEGANHGYTF. Here the CDR3 DNA reads TGCAGCGTTGTGGAGGGGGCTAACCATGGCTACACCTTC.